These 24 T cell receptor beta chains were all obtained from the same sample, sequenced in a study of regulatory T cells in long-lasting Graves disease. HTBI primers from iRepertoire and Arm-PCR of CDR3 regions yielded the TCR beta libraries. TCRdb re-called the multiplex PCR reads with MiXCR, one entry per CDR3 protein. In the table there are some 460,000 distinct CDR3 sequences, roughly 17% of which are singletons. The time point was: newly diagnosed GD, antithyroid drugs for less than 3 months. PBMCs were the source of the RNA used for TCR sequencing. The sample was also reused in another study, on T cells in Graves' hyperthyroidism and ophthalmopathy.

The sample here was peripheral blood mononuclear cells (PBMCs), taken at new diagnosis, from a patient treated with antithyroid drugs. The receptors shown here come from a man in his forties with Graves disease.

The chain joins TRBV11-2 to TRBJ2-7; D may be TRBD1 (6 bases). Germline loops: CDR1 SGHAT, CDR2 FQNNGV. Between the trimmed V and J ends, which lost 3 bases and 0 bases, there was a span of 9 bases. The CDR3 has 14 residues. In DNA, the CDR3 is TGTGCCAGCAGCTTCGGGACATACTCCTACGAGCAGTACTTC. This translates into CASSFGTYSYEQYF.

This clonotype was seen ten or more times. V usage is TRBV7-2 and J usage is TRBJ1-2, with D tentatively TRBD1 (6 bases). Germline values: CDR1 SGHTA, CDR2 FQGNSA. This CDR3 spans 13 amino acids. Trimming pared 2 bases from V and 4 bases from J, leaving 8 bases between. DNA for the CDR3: TGTGCCAGCAGCTTAACAGGGTCCTATGGCTACACCTTC. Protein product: CASSLTGSYGYTF.

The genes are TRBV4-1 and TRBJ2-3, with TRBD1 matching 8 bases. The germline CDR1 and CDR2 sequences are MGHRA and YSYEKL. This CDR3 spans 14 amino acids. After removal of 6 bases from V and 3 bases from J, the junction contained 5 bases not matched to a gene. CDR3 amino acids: CASRYTGGTDTQYF. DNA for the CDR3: TGCGCCAGCAGGTACACAGGGGGAACAGATACGCAGTATTTT.

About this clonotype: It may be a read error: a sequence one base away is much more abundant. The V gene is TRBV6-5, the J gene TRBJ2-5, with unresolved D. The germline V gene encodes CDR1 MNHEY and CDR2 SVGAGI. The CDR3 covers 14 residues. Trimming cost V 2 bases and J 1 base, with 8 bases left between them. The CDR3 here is CASSYARSQETQYF. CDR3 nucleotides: TGTGCCAGCAGTTACGCAAGGTCCCAAGAGACCCAGTACTTC.

The CDR3, as DNA: TGCAGTGCCCGAACAGGGTGGAGGGCTGAAGCTTTCTTT. Protein: CSARTGWRAEAFF. This sequence joins TRBV20-1 and TRBJ1-1, with D maybe TRBD1 (6 bases). Looked up from germline, CDR1 is DFQATT and CDR2 is SNEGSKA (reference sequence). Trimming pared 6 bases from V and 6 bases from J, leaving 17 bases between. The CDR3 spans 13 residues.

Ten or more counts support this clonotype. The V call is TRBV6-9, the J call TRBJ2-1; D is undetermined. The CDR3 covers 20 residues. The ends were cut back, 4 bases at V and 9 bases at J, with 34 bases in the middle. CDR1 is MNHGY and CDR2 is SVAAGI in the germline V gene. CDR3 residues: CASSSPGWVWSDDSPFEQFF. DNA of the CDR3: TGTGCCAGCAGTTCCCCCGGGTGGGTATGGAGCGACGATAGCCCTTTTGAGCAGTTCTTC.

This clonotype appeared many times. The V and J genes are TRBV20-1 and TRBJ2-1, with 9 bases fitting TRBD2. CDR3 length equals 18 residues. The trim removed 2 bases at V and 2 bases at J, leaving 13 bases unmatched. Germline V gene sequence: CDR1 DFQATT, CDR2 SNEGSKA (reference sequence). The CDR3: CSARPSSGRLGAYNEQFF. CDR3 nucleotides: TGCAGTGCTAGACCCTCCAGCGGGAGGTTAGGGGCCTACAATGAGCAGTTCTTC.

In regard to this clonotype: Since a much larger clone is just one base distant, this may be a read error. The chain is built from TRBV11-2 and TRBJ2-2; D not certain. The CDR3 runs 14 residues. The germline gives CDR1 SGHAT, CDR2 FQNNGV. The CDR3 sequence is CAGSLTDLRGELFF. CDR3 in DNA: TGTGCCGGCAGTTTGACTGATCTCCGGGGGGAGCTGTTTTTT. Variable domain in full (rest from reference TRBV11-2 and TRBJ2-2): EAGVAQSPRYKIIEKRQSVAFWCNPISGHATLYWYQQILGQGPKLLIQFQNNGVVDDSQLPKDRFSAERLKGVDSTLKIQPAKLEDSAVYLCAGSLTDLRGELFFGEGSRLTVL.

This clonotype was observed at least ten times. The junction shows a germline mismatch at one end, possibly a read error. CDR3 coding DNA: TGTGCCAGCAGCCAAGTGGGGACAGGGGTTGAGGAAAAACTGTTTTTT. This translates into CASSQVGTGVEEKLFF. The genes are TRBV5-1 and TRBJ1-4; 10 bases agree with TRBD1. Germline V gives CDR1 SGHRS, CDR2 YFSETQ. The CDR3 covers 16 residues.

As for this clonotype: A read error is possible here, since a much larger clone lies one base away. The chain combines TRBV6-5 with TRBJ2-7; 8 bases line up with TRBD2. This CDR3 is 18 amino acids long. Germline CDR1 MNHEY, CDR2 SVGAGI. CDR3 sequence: CASIYGGGTAGGTYEQYF. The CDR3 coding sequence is TGTGCCAGCATTTACGGAGGGGGGACGGCGGGAGGTACCTACGAGCAGTACTTC.

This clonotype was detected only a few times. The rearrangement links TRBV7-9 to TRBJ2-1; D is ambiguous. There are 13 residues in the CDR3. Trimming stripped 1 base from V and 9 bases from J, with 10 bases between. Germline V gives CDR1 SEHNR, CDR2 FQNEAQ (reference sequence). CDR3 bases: TGTGCCAGCAGCTTAGAAGGGTCGGCTGAGCAGTTCTTC. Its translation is CASSLEGSAEQFF.

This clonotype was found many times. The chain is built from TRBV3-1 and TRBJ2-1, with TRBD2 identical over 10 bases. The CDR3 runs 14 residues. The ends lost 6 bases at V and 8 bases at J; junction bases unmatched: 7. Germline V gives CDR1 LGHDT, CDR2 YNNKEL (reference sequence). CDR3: CASSSLAGVHEQFF. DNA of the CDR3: TGTGCCAGCAGTAGTCTAGCGGGAGTCCATGAGCAGTTCTTC.

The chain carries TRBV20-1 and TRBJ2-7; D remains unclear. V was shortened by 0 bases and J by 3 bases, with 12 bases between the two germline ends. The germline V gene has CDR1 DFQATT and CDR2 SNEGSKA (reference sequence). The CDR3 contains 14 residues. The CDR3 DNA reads TGCAGTGCTAGAGACTTAAGGCCAAACTACGAGCAGTACTTC. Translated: CSARDLRPNYEQYF.

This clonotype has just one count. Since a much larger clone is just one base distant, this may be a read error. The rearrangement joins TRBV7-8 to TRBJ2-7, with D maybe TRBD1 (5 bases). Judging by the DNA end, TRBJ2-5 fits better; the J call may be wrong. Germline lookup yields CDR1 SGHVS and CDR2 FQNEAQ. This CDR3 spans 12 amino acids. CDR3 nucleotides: TGTGCCAGCAGTTTACAGGTGGAGACCCAGTACTTC. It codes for CASSLQVETQYF.

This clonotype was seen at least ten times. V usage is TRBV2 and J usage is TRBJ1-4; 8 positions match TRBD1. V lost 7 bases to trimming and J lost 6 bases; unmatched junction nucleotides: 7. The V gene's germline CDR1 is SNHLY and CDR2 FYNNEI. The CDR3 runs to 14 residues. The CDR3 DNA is TGTGCCAGCATGTTGAGGACAGGGTATGAAAAACTGTTTTTT. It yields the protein CASMLRTGYEKLFF.

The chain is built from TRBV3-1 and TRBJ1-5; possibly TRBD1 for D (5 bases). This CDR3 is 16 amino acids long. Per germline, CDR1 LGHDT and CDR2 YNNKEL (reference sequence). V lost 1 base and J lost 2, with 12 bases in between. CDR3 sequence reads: CASSQGMEGRNQPQHF. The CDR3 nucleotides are TGTGCCAGCAGCCAAGGAATGGAGGGGCGCAATCAGCCCCAGCATTTT.

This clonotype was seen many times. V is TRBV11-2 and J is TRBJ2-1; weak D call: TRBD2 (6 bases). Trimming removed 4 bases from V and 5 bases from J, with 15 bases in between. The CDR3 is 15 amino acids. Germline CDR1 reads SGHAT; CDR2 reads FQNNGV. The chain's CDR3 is CASSSPKGGHNEQFF. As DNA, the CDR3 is TGTGCCAGCAGCTCACCTAAGGGAGGCCACAATGAGCAGTTCTTC.

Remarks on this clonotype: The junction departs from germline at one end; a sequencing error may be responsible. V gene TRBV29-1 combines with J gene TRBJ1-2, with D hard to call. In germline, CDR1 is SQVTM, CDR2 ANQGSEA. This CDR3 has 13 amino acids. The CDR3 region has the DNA TGCAGCGTTGAGGTAGCCCCAAGCTATGACTACACCTTC. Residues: CSVEVAPSYDYTF. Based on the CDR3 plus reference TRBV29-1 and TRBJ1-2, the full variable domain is SAVISQKPSRDICQRGTSLTIQCQVDSQVTMMFWYRQQPGQSLTLIATANQGSEATYESGFVIDKFPISRPNLTFSTLTVSNMSPEDSSIYLCSVEVAPSYDYTFGSGTRLTVV.

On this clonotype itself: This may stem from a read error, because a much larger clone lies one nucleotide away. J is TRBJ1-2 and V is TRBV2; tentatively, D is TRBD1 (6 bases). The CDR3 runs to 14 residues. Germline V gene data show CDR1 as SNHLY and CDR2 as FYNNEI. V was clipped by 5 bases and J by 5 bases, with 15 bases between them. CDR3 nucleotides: TGTGCCAGCAGTCCGGACAGCGAGCTGTATGGCTACACCTTC. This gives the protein CASSPDSELYGYTF. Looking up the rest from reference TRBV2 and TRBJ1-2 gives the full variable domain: EPEVTQTPSHQVTQMGQEVILRCVPISNHLYFYWYRQILGQKVEFLVSFYNNEISEKSEIFDDQFSVERPDGSNFTLKIRSTKLEDSAMYFCASSPDSELYGYTFGSGTRLTVV.

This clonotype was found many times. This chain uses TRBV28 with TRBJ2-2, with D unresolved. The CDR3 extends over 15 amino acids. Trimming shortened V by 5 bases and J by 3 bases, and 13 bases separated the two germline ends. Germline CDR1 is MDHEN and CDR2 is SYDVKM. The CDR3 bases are TGTGCCAGCAGTCCCATCGGTGGGTACACCGGGGAGCTGTTTTTT. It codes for CASSPIGGYTGELFF.

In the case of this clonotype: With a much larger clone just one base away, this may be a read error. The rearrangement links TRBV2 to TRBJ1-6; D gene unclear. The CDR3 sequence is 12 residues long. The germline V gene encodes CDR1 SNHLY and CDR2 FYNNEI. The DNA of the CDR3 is TGTGACAGCAGTGTCCAGTATTCACCCCTCCACTTT. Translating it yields CDSSVQYSPLHF.

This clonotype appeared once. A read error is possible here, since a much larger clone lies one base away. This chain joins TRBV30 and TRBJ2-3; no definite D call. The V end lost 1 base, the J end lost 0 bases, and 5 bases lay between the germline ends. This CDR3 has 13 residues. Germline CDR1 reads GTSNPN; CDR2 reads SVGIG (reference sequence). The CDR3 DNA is TGTGCCTGGAGTGGTGAAAGCACAGATACGCAGTATTTT. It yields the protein CAWSGESTDTQYF.

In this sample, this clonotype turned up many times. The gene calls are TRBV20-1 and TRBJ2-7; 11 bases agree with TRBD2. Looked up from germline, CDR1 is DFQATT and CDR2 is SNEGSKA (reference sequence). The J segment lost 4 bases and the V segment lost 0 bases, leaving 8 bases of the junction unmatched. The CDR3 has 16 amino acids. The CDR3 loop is CSARDSGTSGGYEQYF. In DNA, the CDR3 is TGCAGTGCTAGAGATTCCGGGACTAGCGGTGGGTACGAGCAGTACTTC.

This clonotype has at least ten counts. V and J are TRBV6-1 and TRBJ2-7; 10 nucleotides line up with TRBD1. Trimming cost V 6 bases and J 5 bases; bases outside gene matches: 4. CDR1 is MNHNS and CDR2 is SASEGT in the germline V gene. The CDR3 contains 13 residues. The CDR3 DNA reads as TGTGCCAGCAGGAAGGGACAGGGGCACGAGCAGTACTTC. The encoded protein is CASRKGQGHEQYF.